A selection of T cell receptor beta chains follows, all from one sample in a study of post-analysis software for immune sequencing data. TCRdb re-called the PCR reads with MiXCR, one entry per CDR3 protein. Of fewer than 850,000 distinct CDR3 sequences in the sample, 25% to 30% were seen once. The sequenced sample consisted of blood. Every receptor here comes from a girl aged 5 to 17 with multiple sclerosis. The CDR3 runs from the conserved cysteine through the conserved F or W. A D gene is named only where the DNA matches it firmly. Rows give clone size only sometimes, using once, few, many, or a class for an expanded clone.

>TRBJ1-5|TRBV3-1|TRBD1|few
TGTGCCAGCAGCTCTACCGGGACAGGGGGGCAGCCCCAGCATTTT
CASSSTGTGGQPQHF
>TRBJ2-7|TRBV4-1|TRBD2|NA
TGCGCCAGCAGCCAAAAGGGAGCGGGGGACCACGAGCAGTACTTC
CASSQKGAGDHEQYF
>TRBJ2-5|TRBV2|NA|NA
TGTGCCAGCAACGATCGGCAGGCGGAGACCCAGTACTTC
CASNDRQAETQYF
>TRBJ2-5|TRBV12-3/TRBV12-4|NA|many
TGTGCCAGCAGTTTGAACCAAGAGACCCAGTACTTC
CASSLNQETQYF
>TRBJ2-1|TRBV14|TRBD2|NA
TGTGCCAGCAGCTGGACTAGCGGGGGTGGGAGGCAGTTCTTC
CASSWTSGGGRQFF
>TRBJ2-6|TRBV5-6|TRBD1|NA
TGTGCCAGCAGGGTACAGGGGGCAATATCGGGAGGGGCCAACGTCCTGACTTTC
CASRVQGAISGGANVLTF
>TRBJ2-7|TRBV12-3/TRBV12-4|NA|many
TGTGCCAGCAGTTTAGGACCCGCGGTCTACGAGCAGTACTTC
CASSLGPAVYEQYF
>TRBJ2-1|TRBV10-3|NA|NA
TGTGCCATCAGTGAGTCCCTGGGGGGCAGGGGGTTCAGGAATGAGCAGTTCTTC
CAISESLGGRGFRNEQFF
>TRBJ2-1|TRBV29-1|TRBD2|once
TGCAGCGTTGAAGATCCTAGCGGGAGGGCAACAGGTACTGCCTACAATGAGCAGTTCTTC
CSVEDPSGRATGTAYNEQFF
>TRBJ1-2|TRBV5-1|NA|NA
TGCGCCAGCAGCTTGGGGACACTTAACTATGGCTACACCTTC
CASSLGTLNYGYTF
>TRBJ2-7|TRBV29-1|NA|few
TGCAGCGTTCTGACAGGAACCTACGAGCAGTACTTC
CSVLTGTYEQYF
>TRBJ2-5|TRBV27|NA|NA
TGTGCCAGCAGTTTTCGGGGGGCCATTGTGGGAGAGACCCAGTACTTC
CASSFRGAIVGETQYF
>TRBJ2-3|TRBV20-1|NA|few
TGCAGTGCTCGAGGACTCTTTGCTAGCACAGATACGCAGTATTTT
CSARGLFASTDTQYF
>TRBJ2-3|TRBV5-6|TRBD1|many
TGTGCCAGCAGCCCGGACAGGCTAGATACGCAGTATTTT
CASSPDRLDTQYF
>TRBJ2-1|TRBV7-2|TRBD2|NA
TGTGCCAACAGAAGAACTACTAGCGGGTGGCTATCCTACAATGAGCAGTTCTTC
CANRRTTSGWLSYNEQFF
>TRBJ1-2|TRBV20-1|TRBD1|NA
TGCAGTGCTATTGCATCTGACAGGGGAGGGTTATATGGCTACACCTTC
CSAIASDRGGLYGYTF
>TRBJ1-1|TRBV2|NA|NA
TGTGCCAGCAGTGGACGATGGAGGTCGGACACTGAAGCTTTCTTT
CASSGRWRSDTEAFF
>TRBJ2-3|TRBV20-1|TRBD2|few
TGCAGTGCTAGGGGGAGGGCTACGGGCCTCAGCACAGATACGCAGTATTTT
CSARGRATGLSTDTQYF
>TRBJ2-7|TRBV28|NA|NA
TGTGCCAGCAGTTATTACAGGGCCCGGGCAGATAACGAGCAGTACTTC
CASSYYRARADNEQYF
>TRBJ2-1|TRBV20-1|NA|NA
TGCAGTGCCAACTCCTTGACCATCCCAACTAGCTCCTACAATGAGCAGTTCTTC
CSANSLTIPTSSYNEQFF
>TRBJ2-4|TRBV20-1|NA|NA
TGCAGTAAATACCCGACTAGTGCAGCCAAAAACATTCAGTACTTC
CSKYPTSAAKNIQYF
>TRBJ2-7|TRBV29-1|TRBD2|few
TGCAGCGTCCTTAGCGGGAGGGTGTACGAGCAGTACTTC
CSVLSGRVYEQYF
>TRBJ1-4|TRBV10-3|TRBD1|NA
TGTGCCACGAAGACAGGGACTAATGAAAAACTGTTTTTT
CATKTGTNEKLFF
>TRBJ2-1|TRBV20-1|TRBD2|few
TGCAGTGCTAGATCCGGGAGCGGGGGGCCCCATCGGATGGAGCAGTTCTTC
CSARSGSGGPHRMEQFF
>TRBJ1-6|TRBV7-9|NA|NA
TGTGCCAGCAGCGGCCGGCATTCACCCCCCCACTTT
CASSGRHSPPHF
>TRBJ2-1|TRBV20-1|NA|few
TGCAGTGCTACTTCCCCAGCACGGCCCTACAATGAGCAGTTCTTC
CSATSPARPYNEQFF
>TRBJ2-1|TRBV5-5|TRBD2|NA
TGTGCCAGCAGCCTTACTAGCGGGAGACGCTACAATGAGCAGTTCTTC
CASSLTSGRRYNEQFF
>TRBJ2-7|TRBV7-2|TRBD1|NA
TGTGCCAGCAGCTTAGCCGGGACAGCCTCCTACGAGCAGTACTTC
CASSLAGTASYEQYF
>TRBJ1-3|TRBV5-1|NA|NA
TGCGCCAGCAGCTTGTGGGGAGACAGCTCTGGAAACACCATATATTTT
CASSLWGDSSGNTIYF
>TRBJ1-5|TRBV12-3/TRBV12-4|TRBD1|NA
TGTGCCAGCACCGGGACAGGAAATCAGCCCCAGCATTTT
CASTGTGNQPQHF
>TRBJ2-7|TRBV20-1|NA|NA
TGCAGTGCTGGATCCCACGGGGGTAACTACGAGCAGTACTTC
CSAGSHGGNYEQYF
>TRBJ2-1|TRBV5-1|NA|once
TGCGCCAGCAGCGAGAGCGGGCCTTACAATGAGCAGTTCTTC
CASSESGPYNEQFF
>TRBJ2-1|TRBV15|NA|few
TGTGCCACCAGCAGAGTTCCCAATGAGCAGTTCTTC
CATSRVPNEQFF
>TRBJ2-3|TRBV5-1|NA|few
TGCGCCAGCAGCCCCCGAGGGGCCTTGAAGGATACGCAGTATTTT
CASSPRGALKDTQYF
>TRBJ2-4|TRBV11-2|NA|NA
TGTGCCAGCAGACCCCGACGGACCCTTGGGGAGCAGTACTTC
CASRPRRTLGEQYF
>TRBJ2-1|TRBV5-1|NA|few
TGCGCCAGCAGCCCAACTCTGGATGAGCAGTTCTTC
CASSPTLDEQFF
>TRBJ2-3|TRBV29-1|TRBD2|NA
TGCAGCGTCCAGACTAGCGGGTCAACAGATACGCAGTATTTT
CSVQTSGSTDTQYF
>TRBJ2-3|TRBV25-1|TRBD1|many
TGTGCCAGCAGTGAGCGGGACAGGGCCACAGATACGCAGTATTTT
CASSERDRATDTQYF
>TRBJ2-7|TRBV29-1|TRBD1|few
TGCTGCGTTAAGATCCGACAGGGAATCGACGAGCAGTACTTC
CCVKIRQGIDEQYF
>TRBJ2-3|TRBV10-3|TRBD1|many
TGTGCCATCAGTGAGTCAGGACAGGGAGCAGGGGATACGCAGTATTTT
CAISESGQGAGDTQYF
>TRBJ2-5|TRBV9|TRBD1|few
TGTGCCAGCAGCGCGGGGACAGGGGGACCAGGAGAGACCCAGTACTTC
CASSAGTGGPGETQYF
>TRBJ1-1|TRBV10-3|NA|NA
TGTGCCATCAGCAGGGGTGAGAGTGAAGCTTTCTTT
CAISRGESEAFF
>TRBJ1-5|TRBV12-3/TRBV12-4|NA|NA
TGTGCCAGCAGTTTGTATAGGGGTGATAGCAATCAGCCCCAGCATTTT
CASSLYRGDSNQPQHF